This TCR beta chain was identified during a study of T-cell memory formation after mild COVID-19. For the study at large: TCR clustering was largely donor specific. Points from the study as a whole: Contracting clones localized mainly to CM and EM when CD4+ and mainly to EMRA when CD8+. Some responding clones appeared in pre-infection memory, suggesting cross-reactive memory joined.

A remark on this clonotype: Its antigen remains unidentified.

Germline-derived CDR1 and CDR2 are MNHEY and SVGAGI. CDR3 length: 11 amino acids. Between the trimmed V and J ends, which lost 6 bases and 14 bases, there was a span of 14 bases. TCRdb itself ran the 5' RACE reads through MiXCR, one entry per CDR3 protein. This table holds 300,000 to 400,000 distinct CDR3 sequences, around 28% found once. This chain connects TRBV6-5 to TRBJ2-1; the D is unclear. Sequencing used PBMCs or a T cell subset sorted from them (not recorded which). The sequence was collected from an adult woman who had mild COVID-19 (a few samples of this study predate the infection). Cell type and time point are not known. CDR3 loop: CASRMSSFEFF. CDR3 coding DNA: TGTGCCAGCAGAATGAGCTCCTTCGAGTTCTTC.